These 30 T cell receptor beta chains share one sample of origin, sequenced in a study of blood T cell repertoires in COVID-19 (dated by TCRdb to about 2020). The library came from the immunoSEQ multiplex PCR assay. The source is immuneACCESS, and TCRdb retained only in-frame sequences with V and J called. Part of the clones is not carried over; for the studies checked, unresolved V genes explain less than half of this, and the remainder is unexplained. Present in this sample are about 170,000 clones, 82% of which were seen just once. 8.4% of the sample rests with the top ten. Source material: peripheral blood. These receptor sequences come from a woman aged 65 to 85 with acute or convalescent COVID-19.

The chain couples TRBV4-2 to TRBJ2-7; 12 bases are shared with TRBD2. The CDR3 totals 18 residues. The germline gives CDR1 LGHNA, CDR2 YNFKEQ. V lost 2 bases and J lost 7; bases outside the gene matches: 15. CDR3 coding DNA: TGTGCCAGCAGCCAAACTACTCCTGGGCTAGCGGGGGGGAGGGAGCAGTACTTC. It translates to CASSQTTPGLAGGREQYF.

The CDR3 here is CASSLGGVNGNTIYF. The CDR3, as DNA: TGTGCCAGCAGCTTAGGGGGAGTTAATGGAAACACCATATATTTT. V is TRBV7-2 and J is TRBJ1-3; D is unresolved. Per the germline V gene, CDR1 is SGHTA and CDR2 is FQGNSA. The length of the CDR3 is 15 residues. The germline V and J ends were trimmed by 1 base and 3 bases, with 10 bases remaining between them.

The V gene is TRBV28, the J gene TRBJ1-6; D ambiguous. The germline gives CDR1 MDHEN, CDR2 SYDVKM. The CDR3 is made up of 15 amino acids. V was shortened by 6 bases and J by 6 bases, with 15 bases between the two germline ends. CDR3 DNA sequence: TGTGCCAGCAGCCTCGGGAGAGAGCGTAATTCACCCCTCCACTTT. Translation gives CASSLGRERNSPLHF.

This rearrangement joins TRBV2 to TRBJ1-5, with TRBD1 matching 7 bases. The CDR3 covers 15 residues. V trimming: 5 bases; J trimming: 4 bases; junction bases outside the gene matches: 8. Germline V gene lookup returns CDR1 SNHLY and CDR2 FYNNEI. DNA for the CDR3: TGTGCCAGCAGTACGACAGGGATGAGGAATCAGCCCCAGCATTTT. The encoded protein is CASSTTGMRNQPQHF. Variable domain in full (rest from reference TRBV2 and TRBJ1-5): EPEVTQTPSHQVTQMGQEVILRCVPISNHLYFYWYRQILGQKVEFLVSFYNNEISEKSEIFDDQFSVERPDGSNFTLKIRSTKLEDSAMYFCASSTTGMRNQPQHFGDGTRLSIL.

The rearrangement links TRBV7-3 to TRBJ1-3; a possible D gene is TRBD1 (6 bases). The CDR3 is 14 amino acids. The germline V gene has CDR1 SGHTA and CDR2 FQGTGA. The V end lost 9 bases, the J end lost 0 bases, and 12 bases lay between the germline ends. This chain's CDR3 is CARWRGGSGNTIYF. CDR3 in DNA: TGTGCCAGGTGGAGAGGGGGCTCTGGAAACACCATATATTTT.

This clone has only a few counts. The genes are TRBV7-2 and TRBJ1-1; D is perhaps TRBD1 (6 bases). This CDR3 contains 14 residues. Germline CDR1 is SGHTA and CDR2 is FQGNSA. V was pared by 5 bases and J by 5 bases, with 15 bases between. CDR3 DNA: TGTGCCAGCAGCCAAAACAGGGCAATTACTGAAGCTTTCTTT. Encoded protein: CASSQNRAITEAFF.

This chain's CDR3 is CASSPTSGGSLGTQYF. CDR3 sequence (DNA): TGTGCCAGCAGCCCCACTAGCGGGGGGTCCCTGGGGACCCAGTACTTC. The rearrangement uses TRBV28 and TRBJ2-5, with 12 bases lining up with TRBD2. Germline loops: CDR1 MDHEN, CDR2 SYDVKM. The CDR3 spans 16 residues. Unmatched junction bases numbered 12, after V lost 6 bases and J lost 7 bases.

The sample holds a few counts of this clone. The CDR3 sequence: CASRGSSGNTIYF. The CDR3 region has the DNA TGTGCCAGTAGGGGCTCCTCTGGAAACACCATATATTTT. V gene TRBV19 combines with J gene TRBJ1-3, with D unresolved. CDR1 and CDR2 (germline): LNHDA, SQIVND (reference sequence). Deletions cut 6 bases from V and 0 bases from J, with 6 bases between. The CDR3 loop spans 13 amino acids.

In DNA form, the CDR3 reads TGCGCCAGCAGCCCCCAGATACTTAGAGGAGTGTACAATGAGCAGTTCTTC. Amino acid sequence: CASSPQILRGVYNEQFF. The chain joins TRBV4-3 to TRBJ2-1; D ambiguous. Trimming removed 4 bases at V and 4 bases at J, with 20 bases between. CDR1 LGHNA and CDR2 YSLEER come from the germline V gene. CDR3 length: 17 residues.

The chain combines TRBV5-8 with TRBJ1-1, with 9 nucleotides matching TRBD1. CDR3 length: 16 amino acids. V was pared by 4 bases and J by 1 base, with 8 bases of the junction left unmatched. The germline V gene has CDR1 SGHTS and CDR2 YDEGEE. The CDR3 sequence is CASSALMGQGNTEAFF. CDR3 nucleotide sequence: TGTGCCAGCAGCGCCTTAATGGGACAGGGGAACACTGAAGCTTTCTTT.

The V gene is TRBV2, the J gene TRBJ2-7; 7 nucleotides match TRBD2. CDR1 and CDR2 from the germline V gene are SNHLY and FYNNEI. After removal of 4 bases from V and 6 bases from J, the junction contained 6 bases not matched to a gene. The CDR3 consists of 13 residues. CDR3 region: CASSGGLAGEQYF. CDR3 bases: TGTGCCAGCAGTGGTGGGTTAGCGGGCGAGCAGTACTTC.

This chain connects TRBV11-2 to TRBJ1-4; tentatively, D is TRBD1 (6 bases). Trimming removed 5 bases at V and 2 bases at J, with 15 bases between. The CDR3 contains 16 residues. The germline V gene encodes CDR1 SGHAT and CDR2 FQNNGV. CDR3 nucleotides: TGTGCCAGCAGCGCAATTACAGGGCCCACTAATGAAAAACTGTTTTTT. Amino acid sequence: CASSAITGPTNEKLFF.

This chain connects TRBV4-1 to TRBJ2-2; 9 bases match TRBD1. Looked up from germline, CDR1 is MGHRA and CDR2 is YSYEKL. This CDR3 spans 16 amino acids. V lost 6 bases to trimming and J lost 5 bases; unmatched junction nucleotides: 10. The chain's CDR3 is CASSRSTGGGTGELFF. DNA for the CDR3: TGCGCCAGCAGTCGATCGACAGGGGGTGGGACCGGGGAGCTGTTTTTT.

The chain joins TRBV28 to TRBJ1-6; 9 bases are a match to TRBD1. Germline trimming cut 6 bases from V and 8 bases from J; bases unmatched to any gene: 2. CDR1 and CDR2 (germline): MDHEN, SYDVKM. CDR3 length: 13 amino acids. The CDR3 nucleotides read TGTGCCAGCAGGCGGGACAGGGATTCACCCCTCCACTTT. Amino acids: CASRRDRDSPLHF.

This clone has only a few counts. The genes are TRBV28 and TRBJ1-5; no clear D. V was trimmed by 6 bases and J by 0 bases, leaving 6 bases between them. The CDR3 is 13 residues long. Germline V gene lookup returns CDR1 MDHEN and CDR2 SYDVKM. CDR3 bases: TGTGCCAGCAGACGACATAGCAATCAGCCCCAGCATTTT. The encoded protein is CASRRHSNQPQHF.

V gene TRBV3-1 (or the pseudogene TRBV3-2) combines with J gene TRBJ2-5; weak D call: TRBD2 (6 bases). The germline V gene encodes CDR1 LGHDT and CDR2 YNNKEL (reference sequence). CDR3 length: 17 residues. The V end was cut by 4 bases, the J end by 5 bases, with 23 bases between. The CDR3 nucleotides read TGTGCCAGCAGCCCGTTTGGGACTTCCGACGGAGGGGAGACCCAGTACTTC. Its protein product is CASSPFGTSDGGETQYF.

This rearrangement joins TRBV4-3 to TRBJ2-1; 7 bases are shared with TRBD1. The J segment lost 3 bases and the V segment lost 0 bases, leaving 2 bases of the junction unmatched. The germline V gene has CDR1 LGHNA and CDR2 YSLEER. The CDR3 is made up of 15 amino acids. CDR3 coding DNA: TGCGCCAGCAGCCAAGATAACAGGGGCTACAATGAGCAGTTCTTC. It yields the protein CASSQDNRGYNEQFF.

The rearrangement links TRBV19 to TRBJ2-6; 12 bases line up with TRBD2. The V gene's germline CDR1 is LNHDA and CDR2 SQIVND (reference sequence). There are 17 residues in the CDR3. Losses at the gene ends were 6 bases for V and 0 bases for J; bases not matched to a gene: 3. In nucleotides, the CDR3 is TGTGCCAGTAGGGTGACTAGCGGGAGCTCTGGGGCCAACGTCCTGACTTTC. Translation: CASRVTSGSSGANVLTF.

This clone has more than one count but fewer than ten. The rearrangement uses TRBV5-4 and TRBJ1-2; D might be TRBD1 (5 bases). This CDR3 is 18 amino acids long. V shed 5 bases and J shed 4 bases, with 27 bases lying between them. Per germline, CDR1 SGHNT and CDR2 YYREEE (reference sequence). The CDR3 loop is CASRAVPGGHAGFYGYTF. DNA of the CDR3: TGTGCCAGCAGGGCCGTTCCGGGTGGCCACGCAGGGTTCTATGGCTACACCTTC.

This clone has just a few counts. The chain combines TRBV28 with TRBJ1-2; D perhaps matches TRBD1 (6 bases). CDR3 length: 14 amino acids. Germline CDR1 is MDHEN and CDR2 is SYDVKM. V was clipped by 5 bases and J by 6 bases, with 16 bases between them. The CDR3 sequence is CASSPGGAENGYTF. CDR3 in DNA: TGTGCCAGCAGTCCTGGGGGGGCGGAAAATGGCTACACCTTC.

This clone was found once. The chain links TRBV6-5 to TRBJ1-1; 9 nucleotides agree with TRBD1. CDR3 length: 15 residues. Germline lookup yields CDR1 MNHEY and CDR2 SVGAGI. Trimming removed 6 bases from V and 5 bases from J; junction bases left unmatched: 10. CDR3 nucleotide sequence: TGTGCCAGCAGCCCATATAGACAGGGGGGGACTGAAGCTTTCTTT. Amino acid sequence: CASSPYRQGGTEAFF.

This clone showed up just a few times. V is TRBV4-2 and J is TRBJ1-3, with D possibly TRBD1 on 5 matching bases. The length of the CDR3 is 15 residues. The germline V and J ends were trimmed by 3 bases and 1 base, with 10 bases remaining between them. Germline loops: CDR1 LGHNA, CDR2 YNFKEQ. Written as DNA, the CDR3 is TGTGCCAGCAGCCACGCGACAGAATCTGGAAACACCATATATTTT. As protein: CASSHATESGNTIYF.

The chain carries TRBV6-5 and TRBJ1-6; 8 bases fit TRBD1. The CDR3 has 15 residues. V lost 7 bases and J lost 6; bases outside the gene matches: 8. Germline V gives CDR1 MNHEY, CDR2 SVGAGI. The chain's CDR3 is CASKEIQGGNSPLHF. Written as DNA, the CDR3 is TGTGCCAGCAAGGAAATACAGGGGGGTAATTCACCCCTCCACTTT.

CDR3 loop: CSVARGGLTGELFF. The CDR3 DNA is TGCAGCGTTGCCCGCGGGGGACTCACCGGGGAGCTGTTTTTT. The rearrangement uses TRBV29-1 and TRBJ2-2, with 7 nucleotides matching TRBD2. Germline CDR1 SQVTM, CDR2 ANQGSEA. The junction had 6 bases not matched to a gene; V was cut back by 4 bases and J by 4 bases. The CDR3 length is 14 residues.

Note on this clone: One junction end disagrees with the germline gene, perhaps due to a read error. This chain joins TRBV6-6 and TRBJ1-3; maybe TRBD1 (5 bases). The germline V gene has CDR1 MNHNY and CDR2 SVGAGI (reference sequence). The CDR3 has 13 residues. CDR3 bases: TGTGCCAGCAGTTACTCAAGGGAAGGGGTCCGAGATTTT. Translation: CASSYSREGVRDF.

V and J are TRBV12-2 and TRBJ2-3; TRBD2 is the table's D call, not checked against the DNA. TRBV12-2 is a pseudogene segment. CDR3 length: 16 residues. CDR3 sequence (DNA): TGTGCAAGTCGCTTAACCCTAGCGGGGGCCACAGATACGCAGTATTTT. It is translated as CASRLTLAGATDTQYF.

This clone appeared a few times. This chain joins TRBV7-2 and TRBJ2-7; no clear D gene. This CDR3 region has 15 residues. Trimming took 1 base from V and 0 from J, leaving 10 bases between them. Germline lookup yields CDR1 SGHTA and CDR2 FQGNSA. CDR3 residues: CASSLVVESSYEQYF. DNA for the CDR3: TGTGCCAGCAGCTTAGTAGTTGAAAGCTCCTACGAGCAGTACTTC.

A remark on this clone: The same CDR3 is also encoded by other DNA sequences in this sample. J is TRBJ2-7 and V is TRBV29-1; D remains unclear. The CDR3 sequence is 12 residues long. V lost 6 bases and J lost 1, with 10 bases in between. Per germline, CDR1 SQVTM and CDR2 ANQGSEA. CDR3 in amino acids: CSVASGSYEQYF. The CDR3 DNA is TGCAGCGTGGCCTCGGGTTCCTACGAGCAGTACTTC.

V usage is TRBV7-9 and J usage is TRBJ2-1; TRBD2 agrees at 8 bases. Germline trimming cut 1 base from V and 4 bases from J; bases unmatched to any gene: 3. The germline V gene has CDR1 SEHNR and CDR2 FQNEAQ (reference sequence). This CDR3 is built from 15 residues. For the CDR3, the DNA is TGTGCCAGCAGCTTAGACGGCGGGGGGTACAATGAGCAGTTCTTC. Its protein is CASSLDGGGYNEQFF.

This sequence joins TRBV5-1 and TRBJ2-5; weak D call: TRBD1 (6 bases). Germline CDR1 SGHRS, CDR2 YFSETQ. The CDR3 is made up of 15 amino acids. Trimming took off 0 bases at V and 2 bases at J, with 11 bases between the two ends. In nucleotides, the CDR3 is TGCGCCAGCAGCTTGGCCGGGGACAAGCAAGAGACCCAGTACTTC. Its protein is CASSLAGDKQETQYF.